The next 23 T cell receptor beta chains were all read from a single sample in a study of cytomegalovirus exposure and HLA in healthy donors. Using immunoSEQ multiplex PCR, the repertoire was profiled, and TCRdb retains in-frame clones only, with some absent. This table has some 76,000 clones, over 90% appearing once. Sequencing used PBMCs. The source is a woman aged 18-29 years in good health and CMV-seronegative.

The J gene is TRBJ2-1, the V gene TRBV28; 7 positions agree with TRBD2. V trimming: 3 bases; J trimming: 1 base; junction bases outside the gene matches: 3. The CDR3 covers 15 residues. Germline assignment: CDR1 MDHEN and CDR2 SYDVKM. This CDR3 is CASSFGGRSYNEQFF. CDR3 nucleotides: TGTGCCAGCAGTTTCGGCGGGAGATCCTACAATGAGCAGTTCTTC.

This chain uses TRBV19 with TRBJ1-6; D might be TRBD1 (5 bases). Germline V CDR1 and CDR2: LNHDA, SQIVND (reference sequence). CDR3 size: 13 residues. The V gene lost 7 bases and the J gene lost 8 bases, with 12 bases spanning the gap. The chain's CDR3 is CASNPDTYSPLHF. CDR3 coding DNA: TGTGCCAGTAACCCGGACACTTATTCACCCCTCCACTTT.

The chain is built from TRBV4-3 and TRBJ2-5; the D is unclear. This CDR3 is 14 amino acids long. Germline CDR1 reads LGHNA; CDR2 reads YSLEER. V lost 0 bases, J lost 5 bases, and 10 bases lay in between. This chain's CDR3 is CASSQELNLETQYF. The CDR3 bases are TGCGCCAGCAGCCAAGAATTAAATCTGGAGACCCAGTACTTC.

V usage is TRBV27 and J usage is TRBJ2-1; tentative D call: TRBD1 (6 bases). CDR1 is MNHEY and CDR2 is SMNVEV in the germline V gene (reference sequence). V lost 5 bases, J lost 6 bases, and 20 bases lay in between. This CDR3 has 16 amino acids. This CDR3 reads CASSPRQDPMVNEQFF. The CDR3 DNA reads TGTGCCAGCAGTCCCCGACAGGACCCAATGGTCAATGAGCAGTTCTTC.

V is TRBV4-1 and J is TRBJ2-2; unclear D gene. V was clipped by 3 bases and J by 2 bases, with 10 bases between them. Germline CDR1 and CDR2: MGHRA and YSYEKL. CDR3 size: 15 residues. DNA of the CDR3: TGCGCCAGCAGCCAGATGACTGCAAACACCGGGGAGCTGTTTTTT. It is translated as CASSQMTANTGELFF.

The chain is built from TRBV28 and TRBJ2-1, with TRBD2 matching over 9 bases. Looked up from germline, CDR1 is MDHEN and CDR2 is SYDVKM. The V segment lost 7 bases and the J segment 8 bases; nucleotides outside the gene matches: 12. CDR3 length: 15 residues. CDR3 coding DNA: TGTGCCAGCAAAATAGTGGGGACTAGCATCGATGAGCAGTTCTTC. Translating gives CASKIVGTSIDEQFF.

The chain has TRBV5-4 and TRBJ2-3; TRBD2 agrees at 10 bases. The V gene end was trimmed by 3 bases and the J gene end by 2 bases; junction bases not matched to a gene: 6. The CDR3 totals 16 residues. CDR1 is SGHNT and CDR2 is YYREEE in the germline V gene (reference sequence). The CDR3 coding sequence is TGTGCCAGCAGCTCGTTAGCGGGGGGAGACACAGATACGCAGTATTTT. It codes for CASSSLAGGDTDTQYF.

This clone has just one count. The chain uses TRBV5-1 and TRBJ2-5, with a weak D call TRBD1 (5 bases). The CDR3 loop spans 14 amino acids. Germline V gene lookup returns CDR1 SGHRS and CDR2 YFSETQ. The V end was cut by 0 bases, the J end by 1 base, with 7 bases between. The CDR3 is CASSLDRSQETQYF. The CDR3 bases are TGCGCCAGCAGCTTGGACAGGAGCCAAGAGACCCAGTACTTC.

This clone was observed a single time. The chain combines TRBV27 with TRBJ2-7; TRBD2 matches 9 bases. The length of the CDR3 is 15 residues. V lost 2 bases to trimming and J lost 0 bases; unmatched junction nucleotides: 2. Germline CDR1 reads MNHEY; CDR2 reads SMNVEV (reference sequence). In nucleotides, the CDR3 is TGTGCCAGCAGTTTAGAGCGGGGGGACTCCTACGAGCAGTACTTC. Amino acid sequence: CASSLERGDSYEQYF.

The chain combines TRBV29-1 with TRBJ2-1; 10 bases are a match to TRBD2. Germline V CDR1 and CDR2: SQVTM, ANQGSEA. The CDR3 is 12 residues long. The trim removed 7 bases at V and 7 bases at J, leaving 4 bases unmatched. DNA of the CDR3: TGCAGCGCCGGACTAGCGGTAAATGAGCAGTTCTTC. It specifies CSAGLAVNEQFF.

This chain joins TRBV7-9 and TRBJ1-2, with TRBD1 identical over 9 bases. This CDR3 is built from 16 residues. In germline, CDR1 is SEHNR, CDR2 FQNEAQ (reference sequence). V was clipped by 2 bases and J by 4 bases; unmatched bases: 8. CDR3 loop: CASSLFTGGRIYGYTF. The CDR3, as DNA: TGTGCCAGCAGCTTATTTACAGGGGGCCGGATCTATGGCTACACCTTC.

The CDR3 protein is CASSQDTARGAWEQYF. CDR3 in DNA: TGCGCCAGCAGCCAAGATACGGCCAGGGGGGCGTGGGAGCAGTACTTC. This chain uses TRBV4-1 with TRBJ2-7; possibly TRBD1 for D (7 bases). This CDR3 contains 16 residues. The V end was cut by 0 bases, the J end by 7 bases, with 19 bases between. CDR1 MGHRA and CDR2 YSYEKL come from the germline V gene.

In the case of this clone: The junction departs from germline at one end; a sequencing error may be responsible. The chain carries TRBV13 and TRBJ2-5; 10 bases fit TRBD2. This CDR3 has 16 residues. The V gene's germline CDR1 is PRHDT and CDR2 FYEKMQ (reference sequence). In DNA, the CDR3 is TGTGCCAGCAGCCTAGGGACTAGCGTACTCCAAGAGACCCAGTACTTC. Protein: CASSLGTSVLQETQYF.

The chain is built from TRBV7-6 and TRBJ2-5; weak D call: TRBD1 (6 bases). Germline V gene data show CDR1 as SGHVS and CDR2 as FNYEAQ. CDR3 length: 12 residues. Trimming left V 6 bases short and J 4 bases short, with 9 bases between. The CDR3 loop reads CASSLDRETQYF. The CDR3 nucleotides read TGTGCCAGCAGTCTGGACAGAGAGACCCAGTACTTC.

The chain uses TRBV6-1 and TRBJ2-1; tentative D call: TRBD1 (5 bases). Trimming took off 6 bases at V and 4 bases at J, with 16 bases between the two ends. The CDR3 extends over 15 amino acids. In germline, CDR1 is MNHNS, CDR2 SASEGT. The CDR3 spells CASSNRPVSYNEQFF. The CDR3 coding sequence is TGTGCCAGCAGCAACAGGCCCGTCTCATACAATGAGCAGTTCTTC.

The rearrangement links TRBV6-5 to TRBJ2-2; the match to TRBD1 covers 9 bases. V was pared by 0 bases and J by 6 bases, with 5 bases of the junction left unmatched. Germline loops: CDR1 MNHEY, CDR2 SVGAGI. The CDR3 length is 16 residues. This chain's CDR3 is CASSYSQDRGSGELFF. The CDR3 bases are TGTGCCAGCAGTTACTCGCAGGACAGGGGATCCGGGGAGCTGTTTTTT.

In this sample, this clone turned up once. Other DNA variants within this sample encode the same CDR3. The rearrangement uses TRBV7-2 and TRBJ2-5; 15 bases map to TRBD2. This CDR3 contains 17 residues. Germline CDR1 is SGHTA and CDR2 is FQGNSA. Losses at the gene ends were 3 bases for V and 0 bases for J; bases not matched to a gene: 2. The CDR3, as DNA: TGTGCCAGCAGCTTGGGGACTAGCGGGGGGTACCAAGAGACCCAGTACTTC. Its protein product is CASSLGTSGGYQETQYF.

This sequence joins TRBV6-1 and TRBJ1-3, with D unresolved. V lost 6 bases and J 6 bases, leaving 15 bases between the germline ends. This CDR3 region has 14 residues. Looked up from germline, CDR1 is MNHNS and CDR2 is SASEGT. CDR3 sequence reads: CASSVPVGENTIYF. Here the CDR3 DNA reads TGTGCCAGCAGCGTCCCAGTCGGGGAAAACACCATATATTTT.

The chain couples TRBV7-2 to TRBJ1-4, with a possible D match to TRBD1 (5 bases). The CDR3 has 15 residues. CDR1 SGHTA and CDR2 FQGNSA come from the germline V gene. Trimming left V 2 bases short and J 7 bases short, with 14 bases between. CDR3 sequence reads: CASSLIGGGSEKLFF. CDR3 nucleotide sequence: TGTGCCAGCAGCTTAATTGGCGGGGGGAGTGAAAAACTGTTTTTT.

The J gene is TRBJ2-5, the V gene TRBV2; 9 nucleotides align to TRBD1. This CDR3 has 15 amino acids. The ends lost 3 bases at V and 5 bases at J; junction bases unmatched: 7. The V gene's germline CDR1 is SNHLY and CDR2 FYNNEI. This CDR3 reads CASSDQQGAWETQYF. CDR3 nucleotides: TGTGCCAGCAGTGACCAACAGGGGGCTTGGGAGACCCAGTACTTC.

This clone was recorded only once. The rearrangement joins TRBV7-7 to TRBJ2-3; D is uncertain. Trimming took 7 bases from V and 5 from J, leaving 13 bases between them. In germline, CDR1 is SSHAT, CDR2 FNYEAQ (reference sequence). This CDR3 contains 13 residues. The CDR3 region is CASIPIGEDTQYF. The DNA for the CDR3 is TGTGCCAGCATCCCGATCGGTGAAGATACGCAGTATTTT.

This clone was picked up one time. The chain is built from TRBV5-4 and TRBJ2-5; TRBD2 aligns across 13 bases. This CDR3 is built from 17 residues. Trimming removed 4 bases from V and 8 bases from J; junction bases left unmatched: 14. The germline gives CDR1 SGHNT, CDR2 YYREEE (reference sequence). The CDR3 is CASSQTSGGPLVETQYF. CDR3 coding DNA: TGTGCCAGCAGCCAGACTAGCGGGGGGCCACTGGTAGAAACCCAGTACTTC.

The V gene is TRBV2, the J gene TRBJ2-1; 10 bases are shared with TRBD2. With 6 bases clipped from V and 5 bases from J, the junction kept 10 bases outside the gene matches. Germline-derived CDR1 and CDR2 are SNHLY and FYNNEI. The CDR3 spans 16 residues. The CDR3 DNA is TGTGCCAGCAGGGCCGAGCGGGGGGGCCCCAACAATGAGCAGTTCTTC. Its protein product is CASRAERGGPNNEQFF.